This is a list of T cell receptor beta chains from one sample in a study of T cell responses to AZD1222 COVID-19 vaccine. TCRdb keeps only in-frame clones here, not all; method: immunoSEQ multiplex PCR. Here the sample spans roughly 150,000 clones, about 93% being singletons. The sample in question was peripheral blood, obtained on day 0 of AZD1222 vaccination. These receptors came from an adult in good health. The CDR3 runs from the conserved cysteine through the conserved F or W. The order of the fields is CDR3 protein, clone size, V gene. Only part of the rows carry a size: once, few, many, or a class if the clone is expanded.

cdr3_aa: CASSWGDLEAFF
clone_size: -
v_call: TRBV5-1

cdr3_aa: CASSIDGRRSYTF
clone_size: -
v_call: TRBV19

cdr3_aa: CASSAGLAGGGEQFF
clone_size: -
v_call: TRBV7-2

cdr3_aa: CASKEIPTSGRGSTDTQYF
clone_size: -
v_call: TRBV5-6

cdr3_aa: CASSLIGRTEAFF
clone_size: -
v_call: TRBV27

cdr3_aa: CASSDNRGWSYEQYF
clone_size: -
v_call: TRBV6-1

cdr3_aa: CASSLESAGSSEQYF
clone_size: -
v_call: TRBV5-4

cdr3_aa: CASSLAGEQFF
clone_size: -
v_call: TRBV5-1

cdr3_aa: CASSYGGGGLDTQYF
clone_size: -
v_call: TRBV4-3

cdr3_aa: CASSEQGPSYEQYF
clone_size: once
v_call: TRBV2

cdr3_aa: CASKGGSGDPDEQYF
clone_size: -
v_call: TRBV28

cdr3_aa: CASRTPDTEAFF
clone_size: -
v_call: TRBV6-5

cdr3_aa: CASSDAGSYGYTF
clone_size: -
v_call: TRBV27

cdr3_aa: CASSEVQNTEAFF
clone_size: once
v_call: TRBV6-1

cdr3_aa: CASSIGPNTEAFF
clone_size: -
v_call: TRBV19

cdr3_aa: CASSLEGGNSPLHF
clone_size: -
v_call: TRBV7-2

cdr3_aa: CATIDSYYEQYF
clone_size: -
v_call: TRBV10-3

cdr3_aa: CASSWVNYGYTF
clone_size: -
v_call: TRBV7-9

cdr3_aa: CASSQNRDTGNTIYF
clone_size: -
v_call: TRBV4-3

cdr3_aa: CASSPARAGGYTF
clone_size: -
v_call: TRBV7-8

cdr3_aa: CASSQSGLANTDTQYF
clone_size: -
v_call: TRBV16

cdr3_aa: CASTLDSPNQPQHF
clone_size: -
v_call: TRBV7-2

cdr3_aa: CASSGGFRGTDTQYF
clone_size: -
v_call: TRBV2

cdr3_aa: CASRLAGLIYEQYF
clone_size: -
v_call: TRBV2

cdr3_aa: CASSYSKGLLSPLHF
clone_size: -
v_call: TRBV6-5

cdr3_aa: CASREQGRENYGYTF
clone_size: -
v_call: TRBV3-1/TRBV3-2

cdr3_aa: CASSTGQGNNEQFF
clone_size: once
v_call: TRBV28

cdr3_aa: CASSINRRAYEQYF
clone_size: -
v_call: TRBV19